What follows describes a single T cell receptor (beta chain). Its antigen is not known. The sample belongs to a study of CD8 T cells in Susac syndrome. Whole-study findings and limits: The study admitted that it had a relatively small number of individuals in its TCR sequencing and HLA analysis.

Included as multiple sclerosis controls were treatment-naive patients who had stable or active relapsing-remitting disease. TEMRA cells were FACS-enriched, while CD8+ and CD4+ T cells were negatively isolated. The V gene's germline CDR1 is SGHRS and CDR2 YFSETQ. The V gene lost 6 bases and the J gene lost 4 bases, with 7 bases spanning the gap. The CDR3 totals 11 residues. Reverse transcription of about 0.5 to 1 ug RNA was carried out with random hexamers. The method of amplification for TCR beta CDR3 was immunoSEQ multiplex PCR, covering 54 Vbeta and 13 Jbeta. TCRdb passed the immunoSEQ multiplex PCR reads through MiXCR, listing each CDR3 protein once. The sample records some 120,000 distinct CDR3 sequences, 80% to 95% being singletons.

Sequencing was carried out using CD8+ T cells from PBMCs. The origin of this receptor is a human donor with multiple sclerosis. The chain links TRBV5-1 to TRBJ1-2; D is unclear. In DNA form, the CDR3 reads TGCGCCAGCAAGGGCCCCTATGGCTACACCTTC. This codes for CASKGPYGYTF.